The 9 T cell receptor beta chains in this list originate from one sample, sequenced in a study of T cells in Graves' hyperthyroidism and ophthalmopathy. RNA transcripts served as the template for amplifying TCR beta CDR3 regions. An initial round of RT-PCR targeting the TCR CDR3 relied on the HTBI primer set. MiXCR was run by TCRdb on the multiplex PCR reads, yielding one entry per CDR3 protein. The sample shows about 520,000 distinct CDR3 sequences, about 20% of them seen only once. The sample consisted of blood. These receptors were collected from a man aged 18 to 29 with Graves' hyperthyroidism.

The V gene is TRBV28, the J gene TRBJ2-7, with D possibly TRBD1 on 8 matching bases. The CDR3 runs 16 residues. Trimming removed 8 bases at V and 3 bases at J, with 23 bases between. The V gene's germline CDR1 is MDHEN and CDR2 SYDVKM. In DNA form, the CDR3 reads TGTGCCAGCCATACCCGGGGGGCAGGGGGCATCTACGAGCAGTACTTC. This sequence encodes CASHTRGAGGIYEQYF.

The genes are TRBV10-3 and TRBJ2-7, with 9 bases fitting TRBD1. Trimming cost V 3 bases and J 1 base; bases outside gene matches: 1. The germline V gene has CDR1 ENHRY and CDR2 SYGVKD. The CDR3 runs to 14 residues. Here the CDR3 reads CAISDGQGSYEQYF. Here the CDR3 DNA reads TGTGCCATCAGTGACGGACAGGGGTCCTACGAGCAGTACTTC.

J is TRBJ2-5 and V is TRBV12-3 or TRBV12-4; D might be TRBD1 or TRBD2, each matching 7 bases. CDR3 length: 16 amino acids. V dropped 3 bases and J dropped 2 bases, with 16 bases sitting between them. This CDR3 reads CASSFQGGEMQETQYF. The CDR3 nucleotides are TGTGCCAGCAGTTTTCAGGGGGGGGAGATGCAAGAGACCCAGTACTTC.

This clonotype was detected many times. The chain joins TRBV29-1 to TRBJ2-7; tentative D call: TRBD1 (6 bases). The V gene lost 3 bases and the J gene lost 8 bases, with 26 bases spanning the gap. The V gene's germline CDR1 is SQVTM and CDR2 ANQGSEA. CDR3 length equals 16 residues. Written as DNA, the CDR3 is TGCAGCGTTGAGTCCCCGACAGGAGGTATAATTACGAAGCAGTACTTC. The encoded protein is CSVESPTGGIITKQYF.

This clonotype was observed at least ten times. The rearrangement uses TRBV11-3 and TRBJ2-7; D may be TRBD1 (8 bases). The CDR3 runs to 14 residues. Germline V lookup: CDR1 SGHNT, CDR2 YENEEA. V was trimmed by 5 bases and J by 5 bases, leaving 16 bases between them. CDR3 nucleotide sequence: TGTGCCAGCAGCCTAGGACAGGGAGGGCACGAGCAGTACTTC. The encoded protein is CASSLGQGGHEQYF.

This clonotype came up many times. The rearrangement uses TRBV6-5 and TRBJ1-1; D is unresolved. Trimming left V 2 bases short and J 4 bases short, with 17 bases between. The CDR3 has 16 amino acids. Germline CDR1 reads MNHEY; CDR2 reads SVGAGI. CDR3 residues: CASSYKRDSSGTEAFF. The CDR3 region has the DNA TGTGCCAGCAGTTACAAAAGGGATTCCTCGGGCACTGAAGCTTTCTTT.

There are many counts of this clonotype. The CDR3 reads CASSPRDRGLGAFF. The CDR3, as DNA: TGTGCCAGCAGTCCCCGGGACAGGGGATTAGGGGCTTTCTTT. This chain links TRBV28 with TRBJ1-1, with 10 bases matching TRBD1. The trim removed 5 bases at V and 11 bases at J, leaving 11 bases unmatched. From germline, CDR1 is MDHEN and CDR2 SYDVKM. This CDR3 has 14 amino acids.

The chain recombines TRBV6-5 with TRBJ2-5; TRBD1 matches at 7 bases. The CDR3 length is 17 residues. With 0 bases clipped from V and 1 base from J, the junction kept 8 bases outside the gene matches. Germline lookup yields CDR1 MNHEY and CDR2 SVGAGI. The CDR3 region has the DNA TGTGCCAGCAGTTACTCGACAACTTACAGGGGCCAAGAGACCCAGTACTTC. This codes for CASSYSTTYRGQETQYF.

This clonotype showed up just a few times. The V call is TRBV12-3 or TRBV12-4, the J call TRBJ2-7; 10 bases line up with TRBD1. CDR3 length: 17 residues. Trimming cost V 4 bases and J 3 bases; bases outside gene matches: 12. The CDR3 spells CASSSSSAGQGIYEQYF. The DNA of the CDR3 is TGTGCCAGCAGTTCGTCCTCCGCGGGACAGGGGATCTACGAGCAGTACTTC.